The 28 T cell receptor beta chains below were found in one sample sequenced in a study of early stage breast cancer tumors. Libraries were prepared by immunoSEQ multiplex PCR; TCRdb keeps only in-frame clonotypes and omits some of them. The sample includes tens of thousands of clones, around 50% seen only once; the top ten take nearly 8.5%. Sequenced: breast tumor tissue. Every receptor here comes from a person aged 45-60 years with breast cancer.

The chain joins TRBV27 to TRBJ1-2; D uncertain. The length of the CDR3 is 14 residues. V was pared by 4 bases and J by 4 bases, with 13 bases between. In germline, CDR1 is MNHEY, CDR2 SMNVEV (reference sequence). DNA for the CDR3: TGTGCCAGCAGTTCCCTGGCAGCCTCCTATGGCTACACCTTC. Protein product: CASSSLAASYGYTF.

The chain uses TRBV29-1 and TRBJ1-2; D ambiguous. This CDR3 has 11 residues. Between the trimmed V and J ends, which lost 5 bases and 7 bases, there was a span of 11 bases. Germline V gene sequence: CDR1 SQVTM, CDR2 ANQGSEA. The CDR3 reads CSVYPFSGYTF. The CDR3 nucleotides read TGCAGCGTTTATCCTTTCAGTGGCTACACCTTC.

The chain uses TRBV5-6 and TRBJ2-7; maybe TRBD2 (6 bases). Trimming took 1 base from V and 4 from J, leaving 12 bases between them. The germline CDR1 and CDR2 sequences are SGHDT and YYEEEE. The CDR3 sequence is 14 residues long. CDR3 DNA: TGTGCCAGCAGCTTGAACTCGGGAGTGTACGAGCAGTACTTC. It translates to CASSLNSGVYEQYF.

This clone is judged medium-sized. The rearrangement joins TRBV5-1 to TRBJ2-5, with D possibly TRBD2 on 6 matching bases. In germline, CDR1 is SGHRS, CDR2 YFSETQ. The ends were cut back, 1 base at V and 1 base at J, with 11 bases in the middle. The CDR3 runs 15 residues. The CDR3 reads CASSLNSGRQETQYF. CDR3 in DNA: TGCGCCAGCAGCTTGAATAGCGGCCGCCAAGAGACCCAGTACTTC. Combining the CDR3 with reference TRBV5-1 and TRBJ2-5 gives the whole variable domain KAGVTQTPRYLIKTRGQQVTLSCSPISGHRSVSWYQQTPGQGLQFLFEYFSETQRNKGNFPGRFSGRQFSNSRSEMNVSTLELGDSALYLCASSLNSGRQETQYFGPGTRLLVL.

This clone was detected a few times. This chain links TRBV6-4 with TRBJ2-2; the match to TRBD2 covers 8 bases. This CDR3 has 15 amino acids. V shed 11 bases and J 4 bases; nucleotides not matched to a gene: 12. The germline CDR1 and CDR2 sequences are MRHNA and SNTAGT. The CDR3 nucleotides read TGTGCCCTACTCCATGAGCGGGAGATCACCGGGGAGCTGTTTTTT. Translated: CALLHEREITGELFF.

The chain has TRBV6-1 and TRBJ2-1, with 12 positions matching TRBD2. J lost 3 bases, V lost 4 bases, and 4 bases had no gene match. Germline V gene data show CDR1 as MNHNS and CDR2 as SASEGT. The CDR3 is 16 amino acids. CDR3 sequence (DNA): TGTGCCAGCAGTGTCCTGACTAGCGGGAGCTACAATGAGCAGTTCTTC. It is translated as CASSVLTSGSYNEQFF.

In nucleotides, the CDR3 is TGTGCCAGCAGCCGACTACAAATACAAACGTGGACCCAGTACTTC. Residues: CASSRLQIQTWTQYF. V gene TRBV7-9 combines with J gene TRBJ2-5, with D possibly matching TRBD2 (5 bases). This CDR3 contains 15 residues. Trimming stripped 5 bases from V and 7 bases from J, with 20 bases between. The germline V gene encodes CDR1 SEHNR and CDR2 FQNEAQ (reference sequence).

J is TRBJ2-2 and V is TRBV6-1; D remains unclear. This CDR3 has 12 residues. The germline V gene encodes CDR1 MNHNS and CDR2 SASEGT. V dropped 4 bases and J dropped 6 bases, with 6 bases sitting between them. The CDR3 region is CASSATAGELFF. For the CDR3, the DNA is TGTGCCAGCAGTGCCACCGCCGGGGAGCTGTTTTTT.

The J gene is TRBJ2-1, the V gene TRBV30; no clear D gene. V was trimmed by 2 bases and J by 7 bases, leaving 18 bases between them. This CDR3 comprises 15 residues. Per the germline V gene, CDR1 is GTSNPN and CDR2 is SVGIG (reference sequence). The CDR3 nucleotides read TGTGCCTGGAGTAGAGTACCCTCGTCGGTGAATGAGCAGTTCTTC. It is translated as CAWSRVPSSVNEQFF.

In regard to this clone: This CDR3 is also generated by other DNA sequences in the sample. The chain uses TRBV9 and TRBJ1-1; D remains ambiguous. Between the trimmed V and J ends, which lost 0 bases and 1 base, there was a span of 4 bases. The germline gives CDR1 SGDLS, CDR2 YYNGEE. The CDR3 consists of 13 residues. CDR3 sequence: CASSVGPNTEAFF. The CDR3 DNA reads TGTGCCAGCAGCGTAGGGCCGAACACTGAAGCTTTCTTT.

This clone was seen a handful of times. This chain connects TRBV10-1 to TRBJ1-1; TRBD1 matches 10 bases. The ends lost 5 bases at V and 10 bases at J; junction bases unmatched: 4. The CDR3 length is 12 residues. Germline V CDR1 and CDR2: WNHNN, SYGVQD (reference sequence). CDR3 in DNA: TGCGCCAGCAGTCTGGGGACAGGGGCAGCTTTCTTT. Amino acid sequence: CASSLGTGAAFF.

This chain connects TRBV5-1 to TRBJ2-7, with 7 bases identical to TRBD2. Germline loops: CDR1 SGHRS, CDR2 YFSETQ. The V segment lost 4 bases and the J segment 6 bases; nucleotides outside the gene matches: 13. The CDR3 is 15 residues long. The CDR3 protein is CASSPSGGGLGEQYF. In DNA, the CDR3 is TGCGCCAGCAGCCCTTCCGGCGGGGGTCTGGGCGAGCAGTACTTC.

This clone was found a few times. The rearrangement joins TRBV5-1 to TRBJ1-4; no reliable D call. In germline, CDR1 is SGHRS, CDR2 YFSETQ. Trimming shortened V by 4 bases and J by 3 bases, and 13 bases separated the two germline ends. The CDR3 is 15 amino acids. The CDR3 coding sequence is TGCGCCAGCAGCGAGACTGTTGTAGCTAATGAAAAACTGTTTTTT. It encodes CASSETVVANEKLFF. Filled out from reference TRBV5-1 and TRBJ1-4, the complete variable domain reads KAGVTQTPRYLIKTRGQQVTLSCSPISGHRSVSWYQQTPGQGLQFLFEYFSETQRNKGNFPGRFSGRQFSNSRSEMNVSTLELGDSALYLCASSETVVANEKLFFGSGTQLSVL.

This clone came up a few times. This sequence joins TRBV19 and TRBJ1-2; D is perhaps TRBD1 (5 bases). The CDR3 totals 14 residues. Trimming left V 6 bases short and J 0 bases short, with 11 bases between. Per the germline V gene, CDR1 is LNHDA and CDR2 is SQIVND (reference sequence). In nucleotides, the CDR3 is TGTGCCAGTAGATTGGGACGGGCTAACTATGGCTACACCTTC. Its protein is CASRLGRANYGYTF.

The chain couples TRBV19 to TRBJ1-1; 7 nucleotides match TRBD1. V gave up 4 bases and J gave up 11 bases; unmatched junction bases: 13. Germline CDR1 LNHDA, CDR2 SQIVND (reference sequence). CDR3 length equals 14 residues. DNA for the CDR3: TGTGCCAGTAGTACGCAGGGGGGCGGCGGATACGCTTTCTTT. Encoded protein: CASSTQGGGGYAFF.

This rearrangement joins TRBV15 to TRBJ2-5; TRBD1 might be the D (6 bases). Germline assignment: CDR1 LNHNV and CDR2 YYDKDF (reference sequence). Trimming pared 5 bases from V and 5 bases from J, leaving 18 bases between. The CDR3 runs to 15 residues. This CDR3 reads CATSQDDRSGETQYF. CDR3 coding DNA: TGTGCCACCAGCCAAGACGACAGGTCGGGGGAGACCCAGTACTTC.

The V gene is TRBV9, the J gene TRBJ2-1; no definite D call. Germline CDR1 SGDLS, CDR2 YYNGEE. This CDR3 spans 15 amino acids. The ends were cut back, 0 bases at V and 6 bases at J, with 13 bases in the middle. In DNA form, the CDR3 reads TGTGCCAGCAGCGTAGATTTCACTTTGGGCAATGAGCAGTTCTTC. It specifies CASSVDFTLGNEQFF.

This clone was observed a handful of times. The V call is TRBV2, the J call TRBJ2-7; maybe TRBD2 (5 bases). The CDR3 consists of 14 residues. V lost 6 bases and J 0 bases, leaving 12 bases between the germline ends. In germline, CDR1 is SNHLY, CDR2 FYNNEI. The CDR3: CASSLPGSSYEQYF. Written as DNA, the CDR3 is TGTGCCAGCAGCCTTCCGGGGAGCTCCTACGAGCAGTACTTC.

The rearrangement links TRBV14 to TRBJ2-5; D is ambiguous. This CDR3 has 12 amino acids. Trimming stripped 1 base from V and 5 bases from J, with 5 bases between. Germline assignment: CDR1 SGHDN and CDR2 FVKESK. The CDR3 region has the DNA TGTGCCAGCAGCCAAGGGATGGAGACCCAGTACTTC. Translating it yields CASSQGMETQYF. The full variable domain, completed using reference TRBV14 and TRBJ2-5, is EAGVTQFPSHSVIEKGQTVTLRCDPISGHDNLYWYRRVMGKEIKFLLHFVKESKQDESGMPNNRFLAERTGGTYSTLKVQPAELEDSGVYFCASSQGMETQYFGPGTRLLVL.

The chain recombines TRBV9 with TRBJ2-1; D possibly corresponds to TRBD2 (5 bases). V was cut by 0 bases and J by 6 bases, with 13 bases left in between. The CDR3 has 15 amino acids. CDR1 is SGDLS and CDR2 is YYNGEE in the germline V gene. The CDR3 DNA reads as TGTGCCAGCAGCGTAGCCGGACGGACTTCCAATGAGCAGTTCTTC. Encoded protein: CASSVAGRTSNEQFF.

The chain uses TRBV6-1 and TRBJ2-7, with no clear D. Germline assignment: CDR1 MNHNS and CDR2 SASEGT. Trimming cost V 6 bases and J 4 bases, with 16 bases left between them. This CDR3 region has 14 residues. CDR3 residues: CASSPRATLYEQYF. The CDR3 DNA sequence: TGTGCCAGCAGCCCTAGGGCAACCTTGTACGAGCAGTACTTC.

The chain carries TRBV27 and TRBJ2-6, with 7 bases fitting TRBD1. The V segment lost 4 bases and the J segment 0 bases; nucleotides outside the gene matches: 3. CDR3 size: 16 residues. The germline CDR1 and CDR2 sequences are MNHEY and SMNVEV (reference sequence). The CDR3, as DNA: TGTGCCAGCAGTTCGACAGGGCTCTCTGGGGCCAACGTCCTGACTTTC. It yields the protein CASSSTGLSGANVLTF.

This chain links TRBV27 with TRBJ1-2; D is possibly TRBD1 (5 bases). The CDR3 consists of 16 residues. Trimming took 3 bases from V and 2 from J, leaving 16 bases between them. In germline, CDR1 is MNHEY, CDR2 SMNVEV (reference sequence). The CDR3 DNA is TGTGCCAGCAGTTTTCGTCTCCCGTGGGGCAACTATGGCTACACCTTC. As protein: CASSFRLPWGNYGYTF.

V gene TRBV6-6 combines with J gene TRBJ2-1, with 9 bases lining up with TRBD2. V shed 2 bases and J 7 bases; nucleotides not matched to a gene: 6. Germline V lookup: CDR1 MNHNY, CDR2 SVGAGI (reference sequence). The CDR3 is made up of 15 amino acids. CDR3 in amino acids: CASSYALAGGNEQFF. Here the CDR3 DNA reads TGTGCCAGCAGTTACGCCCTCGCGGGAGGGAATGAGCAGTTCTTC.

The gene calls are TRBV6-5 and TRBJ2-7; TRBD2 aligns across 16 bases. Germline assignment: CDR1 MNHEY and CDR2 SVGAGI. This CDR3 is 15 amino acids long. V shed 7 bases, J shed 7 bases, and the junction held 7 bases outside the gene matches. CDR3 sequence: CASIPGLAGGWEQYF. In nucleotides, the CDR3 is TGTGCCAGCATTCCGGGACTAGCGGGAGGGTGGGAGCAGTACTTC.

This chain links TRBV5-5 with TRBJ2-2; 10 bases are a match to TRBD1. The trim removed 3 bases at V and 2 bases at J, leaving 4 bases unmatched. CDR1 SGHKS and CDR2 YYEKEE come from the germline V gene (reference sequence). The CDR3 has 16 residues. The CDR3 DNA follows: TGTGCCAGCAGCTGGGGACAGGGGTTAAACACCGGGGAGCTGTTTTTT. This sequence encodes CASSWGQGLNTGELFF.

This chain connects TRBV27 to TRBJ2-1; 8 nucleotides match TRBD2. Germline V gives CDR1 MNHEY, CDR2 SMNVEV (reference sequence). The V segment lost 5 bases and the J segment 6 bases; nucleotides outside the gene matches: 6. The CDR3 is 14 residues long. This CDR3 reads CASSLSGTVNEQFF. Here the CDR3 DNA reads TGTGCCAGCAGTCTTAGCGGGACGGTCAATGAGCAGTTCTTC.

V and J are TRBV7-2 and TRBJ2-3, with TRBD2 matching over 10 bases. The germline V gene encodes CDR1 SGHTA and CDR2 FQGNSA. The CDR3 contains 16 residues. Trimming cost V 5 bases and J 3 bases; bases outside gene matches: 8. In DNA, the CDR3 is TGTGCCAGCAGCCAAGATCCAGCGGGAGGGACAGATACGCAGTATTTT. It yields the protein CASSQDPAGGTDTQYF.